This TCR beta chain comes out of a study of T cell responses to AZD1222 COVID-19 vaccine. Concerning this clone itself: The target antigen is unknown.

Study-wide points: Unmutated regions of variants are reportedly targeted by nearly half of spike-specific TCRs. CD4 TCRs associated with vaccination spanned spike, dominating at 160-218 and 743-854. Repertoires were sampled only after the peak T cell response.

Produced via immunoSEQ multiplex PCR; TCRdb's table is partial and in-frame only. The data show roughly 130,000 clones, 75% to 95% seen once. The CDR3 is 15 residues long. V was clipped by 0 bases and J by 6 bases, with 12 bases between them. Germline CDR1 and CDR2: ENHRY and SYGVKD. The sample in question was peripheral blood, obtained on day 0 of AZD1222 vaccination. The chain uses TRBV10-3 and TRBJ1-5, with D unresolved. The receptor comes from an adult in good health. The CDR3: CAISESWDHSQPQHF. The CDR3 nucleotides read TGTGCCATCAGTGAGTCGTGGGATCATAGTCAGCCCCAGCATTTT.